This TCR beta chain was recorded in a study of cytomegalovirus exposure and HLA in healthy donors. Overall study: Some 87 million unique TCRs from HLA-typed donors were held in an early release of data. Study-wide findings and caveats: Analyzed later, association rates of TCRs varied across HLA loci, with DRB1 most and HLA-C fewest.

PCR used 60 Vbeta primers and 13 Jbeta primers. Here immunoSEQ multiplex PCR was the method, and the copy in TCRdb shows in-frame clones only, minus some. The sample records about 160,000 clones, 82% being singletons. Turning to this clone: The antigen is undetermined.

Although they were nominally healthy when sampled, donors likely had unrecorded immune exposures. V shed 8 bases and J 6 bases; nucleotides not matched to a gene: 15. Germline CDR1 GTSNPN, CDR2 SVGIG (reference sequence). The CDR3 has 16 amino acids. The chain recombines TRBV30 with TRBJ2-2, with TRBD1 matching over 10 bases. The receptor was isolated from a man aged 50-59 years in good health and CMV-seropositive. The sequenced material came from PBMCs. The CDR3 is CAPPHLGQGRAGELFF. The CDR3 DNA reads TGTGCCCCCCCCCATCTGGGACAGGGGAGGGCCGGGGAGCTGTTTTTT.